The T cell receptor (beta chain) described here comes from a study of blood T cell repertoires in COVID-19. Study as a whole: Researchers got acute and convalescent COVID-19 samples from the United States, Italy and Spain. In each case, the material was cDNA or gDNA derived from T cells, B-cell-depleted T cells, or PBMCs.

Germline V gene lookup returns CDR1 SEHNR and CDR2 FQNEAQ (reference sequence). Germline trimming cut 5 bases from V and 4 bases from J; bases unmatched to any gene: 7. This CDR3 has 15 residues. In the study's own analysis: Using reference gene primer amplification, nucleated cell counts were estimated. Libraries were prepared by immunoSEQ multiplex PCR; TCRdb keeps only in-frame clonotypes and omits some of them. For V, J and clone size, that table is used; D and trimming come from the DNA. The repertoire consists of approximately 97,000 clones, with about 88% occurring once and the leading ten covering about 3%.

The TCR comes from a man aged 50 to 60 with active or convalescent COVID-19. The chain links TRBV7-9 to TRBJ2-1, with TRBD1 matching 8 bases. Source material: peripheral blood. CDR3 sequence (DNA): TGTGCCAGCAGCCCCCAGGGGGCAGGATACAATGAGCAGTTCTTC. Translated, it gives CASSPQGAGYNEQFF.